Presented here are 26 T cell receptor beta chains from one specimen sequenced in a study of chemoradiotherapy in HPV16-positive cancers. The table came from immunoSEQ multiplex PCR; TCRdb's copy has only in-frame clones and leaves some out. The sample has roughly 32,000 clones, nearly 90% seen once. Source: blood, taken from a patient who underwent chemoradiotherapy. Receptor source: a human donor with HPV-associated anogenital cancer.

This clone appeared once. The chain employs TRBV9 and TRBJ1-2; D perhaps matches TRBD1 (6 bases). Germline V gives CDR1 SGDLS, CDR2 YYNGEE. V was shortened by 0 bases and J by 4 bases, with 16 bases between the two germline ends. The CDR3 is 16 amino acids. CDR3 sequence: CASSVEGGDSAYGYTF. As DNA, the CDR3 is TGTGCCAGCAGCGTAGAAGGGGGGGACTCCGCCTATGGCTACACCTTC.

Only a few counts were recorded for this clone. V is TRBV30 and J is TRBJ2-5, with a weak D call TRBD2 (6 bases). Germline CDR1 and CDR2: GTSNPN and SVGIG (reference sequence). This CDR3 region has 16 residues. Between the trimmed V and J ends, which lost 5 bases and 0 bases, there was a span of 19 bases. The CDR3 protein is CAWDRSGTPHQETQYF. The CDR3 bases are TGTGCCTGGGACCGATCCGGGACTCCACACCAAGAGACCCAGTACTTC.

This chain uses TRBV9 with TRBJ2-3; D is undetermined. V lost 4 bases and J 0 bases, leaving 9 bases between the germline ends. Per germline, CDR1 SGDLS and CDR2 YYNGEE. The CDR3 is 14 amino acids. CDR3: CASSFGYSTDTQYF. The CDR3 DNA reads as TGTGCCAGCAGCTTTGGATATAGCACAGATACGCAGTATTTT.

The chain recombines TRBV5-1 with TRBJ2-3, with D unclear. The CDR3 consists of 15 residues. V was cut by 6 bases and J by 4 bases, with 18 bases left in between. Germline V gene data show CDR1 as SGHRS and CDR2 as YFSETQ. The CDR3 DNA is TGCGCCAGCATGGTGGAAGGGATTCTATCAGATACGCAGTATTTT. Its protein product is CASMVEGILSDTQYF.

The J gene is TRBJ2-2, the V gene TRBV5-1; weak D call: TRBD2 (6 bases). V lost 0 bases and J 5 bases, leaving 8 bases between the germline ends. Germline V lookup: CDR1 SGHRS, CDR2 YFSETQ. The CDR3 contains 14 residues. The CDR3 protein is CASSLAGGTGELFF. Here the CDR3 DNA reads TGCGCCAGCAGCTTGGCCGGGGGTACCGGGGAGCTGTTTTTT.

This clone has a single count. The chain uses TRBV9 and TRBJ2-5, with 10 bases lining up with TRBD1. The J call may be wrong; the DNA end is better matched by TRBJ2-7. Germline V gene data show CDR1 as SGDLS and CDR2 as YYNGEE. The length of the CDR3 is 15 residues. DNA of the CDR3: TGTGCCAGCAGCGGGGGACAGGGGAACAGCTACGAGCAGTACTTC. Translating it yields CASSGGQGNSYEQYF.

The chain joins TRBV4-1 to TRBJ1-1, with 8 bases fitting TRBD1. Germline V gives CDR1 MGHRA, CDR2 YSYEKL. The CDR3 contains 17 residues. V shed 1 base, J shed 3 bases, and the junction held 10 bases outside the gene matches. The CDR3 protein is CASSQVTGGSRDTEAFF. In nucleotides, the CDR3 is TGCGCCAGCAGCCAAGTCACAGGGGGTAGCCGGGACACTGAAGCTTTCTTT.

The chain couples TRBV7-9 to TRBJ1-2; 9 nucleotides agree with TRBD1. Germline loops: CDR1 SEHNR, CDR2 FQNEAQ (reference sequence). CDR3 length: 15 residues. The ends lost 5 bases at V and 4 bases at J; junction bases unmatched: 8. CDR3 DNA sequence: TGTGCCAGCAGCCCGGGACAGGGTACCAGCTATGGCTACACCTTC. Translation: CASSPGQGTSYGYTF.

This chain links TRBV6-5 with TRBJ2-7; 7 bases agree with TRBD1. The CDR3 is 14 residues long. V was clipped by 0 bases and J by 3 bases; unmatched bases: 2. Germline CDR1 MNHEY, CDR2 SVGAGI. CDR3 bases: TGTGCCAGCAGTTACTCCAGGGGGATCTACGAGCAGTACTTC. Translated, it gives CASSYSRGIYEQYF.

The chain employs TRBV18 and TRBJ1-4; a possible D gene is TRBD1 (5 bases). Trimming took off 0 bases at V and 6 bases at J, with 20 bases between the two ends. The CDR3 runs 18 residues. CDR1 is KGHSH, CDR2 LQKENI, per germline. The CDR3 reads CASSPPARDWAGDEKLFF. The CDR3 bases are TGTGCCAGCTCACCACCGGCGAGGGATTGGGCGGGGGATGAAAAACTGTTTTTT.

V and J are TRBV11-2 and TRBJ2-7; D possibly matches TRBD1 or TRBD2 (6 bases each). The CDR3 extends over 16 amino acids. Trimming took off 5 bases at V and 2 bases at J, with 19 bases between the two ends. Germline V CDR1 and CDR2: SGHAT, FQNNGV. The CDR3 DNA follows: TGTGCCAGCAGCCCTCTGAGGGGGGCTGGGACCTACGAGCAGTACTTC. Translated, it gives CASSPLRGAGTYEQYF. Together with reference TRBV11-2 and TRBJ2-7, the CDR3 gives the full variable domain: EAGVAQSPRYKIIEKRQSVAFWCNPISGHATLYWYQQILGQGPKLLIQFQNNGVVDDSQLPKDRFSAERLKGVDSTLKIQPAKLEDSAVYLCASSPLRGAGTYEQYFGPGTRLTVT.

CDR3 loop: CASSLEMGDRRYVLTF. CDR3 DNA: TGTGCCAGCAGCTTAGAAATGGGGGACCGGCGTTACGTCCTGACTTTC. The V and J genes are TRBV7-8 and TRBJ2-6; D may be TRBD1 or TRBD2 (5 bases each). The CDR3 totals 16 residues. Per the germline V gene, CDR1 is SGHVS and CDR2 is FQNEAQ. The V and J ends lost 1 base and 11 bases respectively, with 18 bases between them.

This clone showed up just a few times. The rearrangement links TRBV10-1 to TRBJ1-6; D unresolved. The V end was cut by 0 bases, the J end by 0 bases, with 15 bases between. This CDR3 has 19 residues. From germline, CDR1 is WNHNN and CDR2 SYGVQD (reference sequence). DNA for the CDR3: TGCGCCAGCAGTGAGTCGGTCGGGCTTCTGAGCTCCTATAATTCACCCCTCCACTTT. Translated: CASSESVGLLSSYNSPLHF.

A few counts support this clone. This chain joins TRBV7-2 and TRBJ2-7, with D possibly being TRBD2 (6 bases). This CDR3 has 16 amino acids. Germline V gene data show CDR1 as SGHTA and CDR2 as FQGNSA. Trimming stripped 2 bases from V and 0 bases from J, with 14 bases between. CDR3: CASSLRSGDGSYEQYF. The CDR3 nucleotides are TGTGCCAGCAGCTTACGTTCGGGAGATGGCTCCTACGAGCAGTACTTC.

This rearrangement joins TRBV7-9 to TRBJ2-5; 14 bases are shared with TRBD2. The ends lost 5 bases at V and 2 bases at J; junction bases unmatched: 7. Germline assignment: CDR1 SEHNR and CDR2 FQNEAQ (reference sequence). This CDR3 is built from 17 residues. CDR3 sequence reads: CASSPGLAGGSQETQYF. The CDR3 DNA is TGTGCCAGCAGCCCTGGACTAGCGGGGGGAAGTCAAGAGACCCAGTACTTC.

This sequence joins TRBV5-1 and TRBJ2-1; D is possibly TRBD2 (5 bases). The CDR3 totals 15 residues. With 2 bases removed from V and 8 bases from J, the gap between germline ends came to 17 bases. CDR1 and CDR2 from the germline V gene are SGHRS and YFSETQ. The CDR3 DNA follows: TGCGCCAGCAGCTTACAGCGCCTCGGGAACGATGAGCAGTTCTTC. As protein: CASSLQRLGNDEQFF.

This clone was counted a single time. The rearrangement links TRBV11-1 to TRBJ1-1; no definite D call. The CDR3 contains 13 residues. V shed 7 bases and J shed 4 bases, with 13 bases lying between them. The germline CDR1 and CDR2 sequences are SGHAT and FQDESV (reference sequence). This CDR3 reads CASTLTQGTEAFF. The CDR3 region has the DNA TGTGCCAGCACCCTTACCCAAGGCACTGAAGCTTTCTTT. Looking up the rest from reference TRBV11-1 and TRBJ1-1 gives the full variable domain: EAEVAQSPRYKITEKSQAVAFWCDPISGHATLYWYRQILGQGPELLVQFQDESVVDDSQLPKDRFSAERLKGVDSTLKIQPAELGDSAMYLCASTLTQGTEAFFGQGTRLTVV.

This chain connects TRBV27 to TRBJ2-7; D is ambiguous. Trimming pared 6 bases from V and 1 base from J, leaving 13 bases between. The CDR3 loop spans 14 amino acids. Germline assignment: CDR1 MNHEY and CDR2 SMNVEV (reference sequence). CDR3 nucleotides: TGTGCCAGCAGGCCGACCTCCTATTCCTACGAGCAGTACTTC. Translating it yields CASRPTSYSYEQYF.

The V gene is TRBV13, the J gene TRBJ2-6; D may correspond to TRBD1 or TRBD2 (5 bases each). Trimming shortened V by 5 bases and J by 2 bases, and 16 bases separated the two germline ends. The length of the CDR3 is 17 residues. CDR1 is PRHDT, CDR2 FYEKMQ, per germline (reference sequence). The CDR3 DNA sequence: TGTGCCAGCAGCATTCGATCTAGGGGAGCTGGGGCCAACGTCCTGACTTTC. This codes for CASSIRSRGAGANVLTF.

V gene TRBV9 combines with J gene TRBJ2-1; tentatively, D is TRBD1 or TRBD2 (5 bases each). Trimming pared 4 bases from V and 8 bases from J, leaving 19 bases between. Germline values: CDR1 SGDLS, CDR2 YYNGEE. The CDR3 totals 15 residues. In DNA, the CDR3 is TGTGCCAGCAGCATGTGGGGACGAGGGTCCGATGAGCAGTTCTTC. Its translation is CASSMWGRGSDEQFF.

CDR3 residues: CASSSASPNEKLFF. The CDR3 nucleotides read TGTGCCAGCAGCTCGGCCTCACCTAATGAAAAACTGTTTTTT. The genes are TRBV7-6 and TRBJ1-4; D ambiguous. Germline CDR1 is SGHVS and CDR2 is FNYEAQ. V was trimmed by 4 bases and J by 3 bases, leaving 9 bases between them. CDR3 length equals 14 residues.

The V and J genes are TRBV19 and TRBJ1-2, with D tentatively TRBD1 (6 bases). The CDR3 contains 14 residues. V gave up 7 bases and J gave up 5 bases, with 17 bases separating them. The germline gives CDR1 LNHDA, CDR2 SQIVND (reference sequence). The CDR3 is CASTLLGHQYGYTF. The CDR3 nucleotides read TGTGCCAGTACCCTCTTGGGACACCAGTATGGCTACACCTTC.

The rearrangement joins TRBV6-1 to TRBJ1-6; the D is unclear. Trimming removed 2 bases at V and 0 bases at J, with 11 bases between. This CDR3 spans 17 amino acids. Germline V gene lookup returns CDR1 MNHNS and CDR2 SASEGT. The CDR3 loop reads CASSEYGFSSYNSPLHF. CDR3 in DNA: TGTGCCAGCAGTGAATATGGGTTTAGCTCCTATAATTCACCCCTCCACTTT.

The table lists this clone with a count of one. The V gene is TRBV9, the J gene TRBJ2-1; TRBD2 matches 9 bases. Trimming removed 2 bases from V and 8 bases from J; junction bases left unmatched: 11. The germline V gene encodes CDR1 SGDLS and CDR2 YYNGEE. The CDR3 has 16 amino acids. CDR3 amino acids: CASSVVAAGGPYEQFF. In DNA, the CDR3 is TGTGCCAGCAGCGTTGTGGCTGCGGGAGGGCCGTATGAGCAGTTCTTC.

This clone was detected once. The J gene is TRBJ2-7, the V gene TRBV19; TRBD1 matches at 9 bases. The CDR3 is made up of 15 amino acids. From germline, CDR1 is LNHDA and CDR2 SQIVND (reference sequence). J lost 4 bases, V lost 4 bases, and 8 bases had no gene match. CDR3 coding DNA: TGTGCCAGTAGTACGATGACAGGGGGAAAGTACGAGCAGTACTTC. Its protein is CASSTMTGGKYEQYF.

Points on this clone: This specimen includes other DNA sequences encoding the same CDR3. The rearrangement links TRBV4-3 to TRBJ2-3, with 9 nucleotides matching TRBD2. The V gene's germline CDR1 is LGHNA and CDR2 YSLEER. The V gene end was trimmed by 0 bases and the J gene end by 5 bases; junction bases not matched to a gene: 3. The CDR3 is 15 residues long. CDR3 sequence (DNA): TGCGCCAGCAGCCAAGATGCGGGAGGGGGAGATACGCAGTATTTT. Its protein product is CASSQDAGGGDTQYF.